A selection of T cell receptor beta chains follows, all from one sample in a study of long-term antiretroviral therapy in people with HIV. Clones were sequenced by immunoSEQ multiplex PCR, and TCRdb holds only the in-frame ones, with some missing. The sample lists under 15,000 clones; roughly 82% were seen once. Sequenced here: unsorted PBMCs, sampled around 8 years after starting antiretroviral therapy. The receptors were sampled from a man in his forties or fifties with HIV. Each CDR3 is given with its conserved first and last residue. The D gene is left open where the match is weak. Size values are once, few and many counts, or a class for expanded clones, and some rows have none.

>.|TRBV18|14|TRBJ1-5|.
CASSLAQAGQPQHF
TGTGCCAGCTCCTTGGCCCAGGCGGGTCAGCCCCAGCATTTT
>.|TRBV6-5|16|TRBJ1-2|.
CASSYSMASANYGYTF
TGTGCCAGCAGTTACTCGATGGCCTCAGCTAACTATGGCTACACCTTC
>.|TRBV5-1|13|TRBJ2-5|.
CASSLQGEETQYF
TGCGCCAGCAGCTTGCAAGGGGAAGAGACCCAGTACTTC
>few|TRBV4-1|15|TRBJ2-1|.
CASSQDRGAVNEQFF
TGCGCCAGCAGCCAAGATCGAGGGGCGGTCAATGAGCAGTTCTTC
>.|TRBV19|12|TRBJ1-1|.
CASSTTNTEAFF
TGTGCCAGTAGTACAACGAACACTGAAGCTTTCTTT
>.|TRBV10-2|15|TRBJ2-3|.
CASNLEGVLTDTQYF
TGCGCCAGCAATTTGGAGGGGGTCCTCACAGATACGCAGTATTTT
>.|TRBV30|14|TRBJ1-6|TRBD1
CAWSRGTGGSPLHF
TGTGCCTGGAGTAGGGGGACAGGGGGTTCACCCCTCCACTTT
>.|TRBV6-5|14|TRBJ1-6|TRBD1
CASSYAGGTGPLHF
TGTGCCAGCAGTTACGCAGGGGGGACCGGACCCCTCCACTTT
>.|TRBV27|13|TRBJ1-2|TRBD1
CASSGDRGYGYTF
TGTGCCAGCAGTGGGGACAGGGGCTATGGCTACACCTTC
>.|TRBV27|14|TRBJ1-5|.
CASSYSYSNQPQHF
TGTGCCAGCAGTTACAGTTATAGCAATCAGCCCCAGCATTTT
>few|TRBV7-9|14|TRBJ1-1|TRBD1
CASSSTTGERETFF
TGTGCCAGCAGCTCAACTACAGGGGAACGTGAAACTTTCTTT
>.|TRBV6-6|15|TRBJ1-1|.
CASSYSTDGNTEAFF
TGTGCCAGCAGTTACTCGACGGACGGGAACACTGAAGCTTTCTTT
>.|TRBV7-3|18|TRBJ2-3|TRBD2
CASSLVASSGGSTDTQYF
TGTGCCAGCAGCTTAGTAGCGAGTAGCGGGGGGTCCACAGATACGCAGTATTTT
>.|TRBV6-5|14|TRBJ1-1|.
CASTGGPGDTEAFF
TGTGCCAGCACCGGGGGACCGGGGGACACTGAAGCTTTCTTT
>.|TRBV5-6|15|TRBJ1-2|TRBD1
CASSLSGQENYGYTF
TGTGCCAGCAGCCTATCGGGACAGGAGAACTATGGCTACACCTTC
>few|TRBV19|15|TRBJ2-1|TRBD2
CASSIVLAGGHEQFF
TGTGCCAGTAGTATAGTTCTAGCGGGGGGGCATGAGCAGTTCTTC
>.|TRBV28|16|TRBJ2-7|.
CASSPFDSANPYEQYF
TGTGCCAGCAGTCCCTTCGACTCAGCTAACCCCTACGAGCAGTACTTC
>.|TRBV2|14|TRBJ1-2|.
CASRTAFKEGGYTF
TGTGCCAGCAGGACGGCCTTTAAAGAGGGTGGCTACACCTTC
>few|TRBV6-5|15|TRBJ2-1|.
CASSYGSSSYNEQFF
TGTGCCAGCAGTTACGGGTCCAGCTCCTACAATGAGCAGTTCTTC
>.|TRBV5-1|13|TRBJ2-7|.
CASSLGQLYEQYF
TGCGCCAGCAGCTTGGGCCAGTTATACGAGCAGTACTTC
>.|TRBV27|13|TRBJ1-5|.
CATGEGNNQPQHF
TGTGCCACCGGGGAGGGTAACAATCAGCCCCAGCATTTT
>once|TRBV10-3|13|TRBJ2-2|.
CAIGTPNTGELFF
TGTGCCATCGGGACACCGAACACCGGGGAGCTGTTTTTT
>.|TRBV7-9|15|TRBJ1-1|.
CASSLAPIGNTEAFF
TGTGCCAGCAGCTTAGCCCCCATAGGGAACACTGAAGCTTTCTTT
>few|TRBV9|15|TRBJ1-4|.
CASSSRGLPNEKLFF
TGTGCCAGCAGCTCCCGGGGGCTACCTAATGAAAAACTGTTTTTT
>few|TRBV7-9|16|TRBJ2-2|TRBD1
CASSSGTGGRAGELFF
TGTGCCAGCAGCTCAGGGACAGGGGGGAGAGCCGGGGAGCTGTTTTTT
>.|TRBV5-5|14|TRBJ2-5|TRBD2
CASSHGTNQETQYF
TGTGCCAGCAGCCATGGGACTAACCAAGAGACCCAGTACTTC
>.|TRBV9|17|TRBJ1-1|.
CASSVYPGIEVDTEAFF
TGTGCCAGCAGCGTATACCCAGGGATAGAAGTCGACACTGAAGCTTTCTTT
>.|TRBV27|13|TRBJ1-5|.
CASSLGPPQPQHF
TGTGCCAGCAGTTTAGGCCCACCTCAGCCCCAGCATTTT
>.|TRBV7-2|15|TRBJ1-4|TRBD1
CASSPTGVSGEKLFF
TGTGCCAGCAGCCCCACAGGGGTAAGCGGTGAAAAACTGTTTTTT
>.|TRBV7-9|12|TRBJ2-7|.
CASSLRASEQYF
TGTGCCAGCAGCTTACGCGCCAGCGAGCAGTACTTC
>.|TRBV5-5|17|TRBJ2-7|.
CASSLRPSGELYYEQYF
TGTGCCAGCAGCTTACGCCCTTCAGGGGAATTGTACTACGAGCAGTACTTC
>.|TRBV4-1|15|TRBJ1-6|.
CASSQDPPESTPLHF
TGCGCCAGCAGCCAAGACCCCCCAGAATCGACACCCCTCCACTTT
>.|TRBV11-2|12|TRBJ2-1|.
CASSLRRGEQFF
TGTGCCAGCAGCCTGAGACGGGGTGAGCAGTTCTTC
>few|TRBV5-6|14|TRBJ1-2|.
CASSLGRGDYGYTF
TGTGCCAGCAGCTTAGGCAGGGGAGACTATGGCTACACCTTC
>few|TRBV5-5|13|TRBJ2-1|.
CASSLVVTNEQFF
TGTGCCAGCAGCTTGGTGGTTACCAATGAGCAGTTCTTC
>.|TRBV7-9|16|TRBJ1-1|.
CASSLEVGGENTEAFF
TGTGCCAGCAGCTTAGAGGTCGGAGGGGAGAACACTGAAGCTTTCTTT
>.|TRBV20-1|11|TRBJ2-3|.
CSAREWDTQYF
TGCAGTGCTCGAGAGTGGGATACGCAGTATTTT
>.|TRBV7-8|14|TRBJ1-2|.
CASSLLAPNYGYTF
TGTGCCAGCAGCTTACTCGCCCCCAACTATGGCTACACCTTC
>.|TRBV28|15|TRBJ2-2|.
CASSPVTGSTGELFF
TGTGCCAGCAGCCCTGTGACGGGTAGCACCGGGGAGCTGTTTTTT
>.|TRBV7-9|12|TRBJ1-5|.
CASSLGRQPQHF
TGTGCCAGCAGCTTGGGGAGACAGCCCCAGCATTTT
>.|TRBV2|11|TRBJ2-7|.
CASSPSPEQYF
TGTGCCAGCAGTCCCAGCCCGGAGCAGTACTTC
>.|TRBV12-5|12|TRBJ2-1|.
CASGLVGDEQFF
TGTGCTAGTGGTTTGGTTGGGGATGAGCAGTTCTTC
>.|TRBV13|15|TRBJ1-2|TRBD1
CASSWTGQGYNGYTF
TGTGCCAGCAGCTGGACGGGACAGGGTTATAATGGCTACACCTTC